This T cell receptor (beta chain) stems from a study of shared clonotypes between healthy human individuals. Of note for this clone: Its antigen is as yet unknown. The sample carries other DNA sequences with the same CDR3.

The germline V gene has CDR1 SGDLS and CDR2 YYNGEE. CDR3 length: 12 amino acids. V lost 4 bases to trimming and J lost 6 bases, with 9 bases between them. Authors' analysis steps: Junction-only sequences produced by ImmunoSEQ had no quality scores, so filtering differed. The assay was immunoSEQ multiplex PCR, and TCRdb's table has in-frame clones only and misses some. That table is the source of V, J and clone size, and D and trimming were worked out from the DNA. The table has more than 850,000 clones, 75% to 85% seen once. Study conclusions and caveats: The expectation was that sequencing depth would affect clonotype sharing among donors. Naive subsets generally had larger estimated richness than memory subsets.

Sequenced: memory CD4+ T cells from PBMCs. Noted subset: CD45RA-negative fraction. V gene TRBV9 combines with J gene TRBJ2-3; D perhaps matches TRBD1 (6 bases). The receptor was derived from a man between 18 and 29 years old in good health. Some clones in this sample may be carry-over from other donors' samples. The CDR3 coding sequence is TGTGCCAGCAGCTCAGGGGCTGATACGCAGTATTTT. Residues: CASSSGADTQYF.